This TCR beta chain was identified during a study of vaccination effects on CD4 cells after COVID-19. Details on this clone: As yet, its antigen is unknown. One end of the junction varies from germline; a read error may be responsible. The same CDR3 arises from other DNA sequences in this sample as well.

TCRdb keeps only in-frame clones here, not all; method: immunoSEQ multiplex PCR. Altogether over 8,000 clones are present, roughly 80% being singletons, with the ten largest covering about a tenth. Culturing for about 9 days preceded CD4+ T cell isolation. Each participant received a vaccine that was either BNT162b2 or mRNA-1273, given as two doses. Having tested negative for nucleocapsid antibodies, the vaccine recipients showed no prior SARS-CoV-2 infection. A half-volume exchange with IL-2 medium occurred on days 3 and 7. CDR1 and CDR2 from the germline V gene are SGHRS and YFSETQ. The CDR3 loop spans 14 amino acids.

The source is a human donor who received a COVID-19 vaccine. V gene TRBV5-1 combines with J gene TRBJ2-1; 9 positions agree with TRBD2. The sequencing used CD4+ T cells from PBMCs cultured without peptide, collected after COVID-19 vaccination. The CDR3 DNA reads TGCGCTAGCAGGAGGCGGGGGGGCCAGTATGAGCAGTTCTTC. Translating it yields CASRRRGGQYEQFF.